These 17 T cell receptor beta chains were sequenced from one sample in a study of early T cells in non-severe SARS-CoV-2 infection. Each CDR3 protein is one row after TCRdb ran MiXCR on the 5' RACE reads. This sample has tens of thousands of distinct CDR3 sequences, with 13% to 15% found just once. Sequencing used whole blood, obtained at baseline. The receptors here all came from an adult who was a healthcare worker with PCR-confirmed SARS-CoV-2 infection or an uninfected control (not recorded which).

This clonotype was recorded a few times. J is TRBJ2-5 and V is TRBV9; D is possibly TRBD2 (6 bases). The CDR3 contains 14 residues. Trimming took off 3 bases at V and 4 bases at J, with 13 bases between the two ends. Germline V gives CDR1 SGDLS, CDR2 YYNGEE. The CDR3 DNA follows: TGTGCCAGCAGCGGGATCCTGGGAGGAGAGACCCAGTACTTC. Amino acids: CASSGILGGETQYF.

The rearrangement joins TRBV25-1 to TRBJ2-5; the D is unclear. CDR1 and CDR2 (germline): MGHDK, SYGVNS. The CDR3 consists of 15 residues. The ends were cut back, 4 bases at V and 0 bases at J, with 12 bases in the middle. The CDR3 protein is CASSATGSYQETQYF. For the CDR3, the DNA is TGTGCCAGCAGTGCGACGGGTTCGTACCAAGAGACCCAGTACTTC.

This CDR3 reads CATHLDGRNTGELFF. CDR3 DNA sequence: TGTGCCACCCACCTGGATGGAAGGAACACCGGGGAGCTGTTTTTT. The chain employs TRBV6-2 or TRBV6-3 and TRBJ2-2; D remains unclear. V shed 10 bases and J shed 1 base, with 16 bases lying between them. Germline V CDR1 and CDR2: MNHEY, SVGEGT. This CDR3 is 15 amino acids long.

The chain is built from TRBV11-3 and TRBJ2-2; a weak D match, TRBD1 (7 bases). Looked up from germline, CDR1 is SGHNT and CDR2 is YENEEA. V was shortened by 6 bases and J by 4 bases, with 21 bases between the two germline ends. The CDR3 length is 17 residues. CDR3 in amino acids: CASSRSNRQGGTGELFF. CDR3 nucleotide sequence: TGTGCCAGCAGTCGATCCAATCGACAGGGAGGCACCGGGGAGCTGTTTTTT.

This clonotype was seen more than once but under ten times. The chain couples TRBV7-9 to TRBJ2-3; either TRBD1 or TRBD2 may supply D (5 bases each). This CDR3 has 16 residues. Trimming cost V 5 bases and J 0 bases, with 15 bases left between them. The germline gives CDR1 SEHNR, CDR2 FQNEAQ (reference sequence). In DNA, the CDR3 is TGTGCCAGCAGCCTCTGGGACGCCACTAGCACAGATACGCAGTATTTT. Its translation: CASSLWDATSTDTQYF.

This clonotype was recorded at least ten times. The chain links TRBV10-2 to TRBJ2-7; 10 positions agree with TRBD2. The CDR3 covers 15 residues. Germline-derived CDR1 and CDR2 are WSHSY and SAAADI. J lost 0 bases, V lost 6 bases, and 5 bases had no gene match. CDR3 DNA: TGCGCCAGCAGAGGACTAGCGGTAAGCTCCTACGAGCAGTACTTC. Encoded protein: CASRGLAVSSYEQYF.

This chain uses TRBV3-1 with TRBJ2-3; TRBD2 is a possible D gene (6 bases). The CDR3 sequence is 14 residues long. The V end was cut by 6 bases, the J end by 0 bases, with 10 bases between. CDR1 and CDR2 (germline): LGHDT, YNNKEL (reference sequence). The chain's CDR3 is CASRDLASTDTQYF. The DNA of the CDR3 is TGTGCCAGCAGGGATCTAGCGAGCACAGATACGCAGTATTTT.

This clonotype was picked up a small number of times. The chain is built from TRBV5-1 and TRBJ1-2; 7 nucleotides line up with TRBD1. Germline V CDR1 and CDR2: SGHRS, YFSETQ. The J segment lost 4 bases and the V segment lost 5 bases, leaving 5 bases of the junction unmatched. CDR3 length: 13 residues. The CDR3 region has the DNA TGCGCCAGCAGACAGGGGCACGGCTATGGCTACACCTTC. It yields the protein CASRQGHGYGYTF.

This clonotype was detected a few times. The rearrangement joins TRBV11-3 to TRBJ2-2; TRBD1 is a possible D gene (5 bases). This CDR3 has 15 residues. CDR1 SGHNT and CDR2 YENEEA come from the germline V gene. Deletions cut 3 bases from V and 0 bases from J, with 8 bases between. CDR3 in amino acids: CASSFQDTNTGELFF. CDR3 DNA sequence: TGTGCCAGCAGCTTCCAGGACACGAACACCGGGGAGCTGTTTTTT. Combining the CDR3 with reference TRBV11-3 and TRBJ2-2 gives the whole variable domain EAGVVQSPRYKIIEKKQPVAFWCNPISGHNTLYWYLQNLGQGPELLIRYENEEAVDDSQLPKDRFSAERLKGVDSTLKIQPAELGDSAVYLCASSFQDTNTGELFFGEGSRLTVL.

J is TRBJ1-5 and V is TRBV28; D might be TRBD1 (5 bases). V gave up 1 base and J gave up 3 bases, with 7 bases separating them. CDR1 MDHEN and CDR2 SYDVKM come from the germline V gene. CDR3 length: 14 amino acids. CDR3 region: CASSLSGNNQPQHF. CDR3 sequence (DNA): TGTGCCAGCAGTTTATCAGGGAACAATCAGCCCCAGCATTTT.

This chain connects TRBV5-4 to TRBJ2-7; the match to TRBD2 covers 9 bases. The CDR3 is 16 amino acids. The germline V gene has CDR1 SGHNT and CDR2 YYREEE (reference sequence). The junction had 10 bases not matched to a gene; V was cut back by 4 bases and J by 2 bases. CDR3 bases: TGTGCCAGCAGCCCTTGGGCGGGAGGGCGAACCTACGAGCAGTACTTC. It yields the protein CASSPWAGGRTYEQYF.

In its sample, this clonotype was seen many times. The chain uses TRBV9 and TRBJ1-1; perhaps TRBD1 as D (5 bases). V dropped 3 bases and J dropped 4 bases, with 19 bases sitting between them. The CDR3 runs to 16 residues. Germline loops: CDR1 SGDLS, CDR2 YYNGEE. CDR3 amino acids: CASSETPTGLSTEAFF. The DNA for the CDR3 is TGTGCCAGCAGCGAGACCCCAACAGGCCTGAGCACTGAAGCTTTCTTT.

This clonotype was counted at least ten times. The CDR3 coding sequence is TGCAGCGTAAACAGACCGGGACAGGGGACAAACTATGGCTACACCTTC. Translating gives CSVNRPGQGTNYGYTF. This chain connects TRBV29-1 to TRBJ1-2, with 10 bases matching TRBD1. Germline V gives CDR1 SQVTM, CDR2 ANQGSEA. Unmatched junction bases numbered 12, after V lost 6 bases and J lost 2 bases. The CDR3 loop spans 16 amino acids.

The chain carries TRBV7-8 and TRBJ2-3, with D perhaps being TRBD1 or TRBD2 (5 bases each). V was trimmed by 5 bases and J by 5 bases, leaving 17 bases between them. Per germline, CDR1 SGHVS and CDR2 FQNEAQ. The CDR3 consists of 15 residues. The chain's CDR3 is CASSPPGPAEDTQYF. In DNA form, the CDR3 reads TGTGCCAGCAGCCCGCCGGGACCCGCGGAAGATACGCAGTATTTT.

This clonotype was counted once. The chain couples TRBV23-1 to TRBJ1-1, with D perhaps matching TRBD1 (5 bases). TRBV23-1 is an ORF for which the function is uncertain. The germline V and J ends were trimmed by 3 bases and 0 bases, with 17 bases remaining between them. CDR3 length: 17 residues. The CDR3: CASSQGRKVGVNTEAFF. CDR3 sequence (DNA): TGCGCCAGCAGTCAGGGCAGGAAGGTAGGGGTGAACACTGAAGCTTTCTTT.

There are many counts of this clonotype. This rearrangement joins TRBV12-3 or TRBV12-4 to TRBJ2-7; no firm D call. Trimming removed 6 bases at V and 1 base at J, with 7 bases between. The CDR3 has 12 residues. The CDR3 nucleotides read TGTGCCAGCAGGGGTATTTCCTACGAGCAGTACTTC. Translation: CASRGISYEQYF.

The genes are TRBV5-1 and TRBJ2-3; 10 positions agree with TRBD2. Losses at the gene ends were 4 bases for V and 5 bases for J; bases not matched to a gene: 7. There are 15 residues in the CDR3. Germline V CDR1 and CDR2: SGHRS, YFSETQ. CDR3 in amino acids: CASSPGTSERDTQYF. CDR3 coding DNA: TGCGCCAGCAGCCCTGGGACTAGCGAGAGAGATACGCAGTATTTT.